The clone carrying this T cell receptor beta chain appeared many times. This record belongs to a study of CD4 and CD8 cells across lung adenocarcinoma regions. Donors had localized lung adenocarcinoma, a non-small cell lung cancer. TCRdb redid the calling of the PCR reads with MiXCR, one entry per CDR3 protein. The sample consists of over 15,000 distinct CDR3 sequences, more than 45% of them appearing once. Germline V gives CDR1 WSHSY, CDR2 SAAADI. The CDR3 has 11 residues. This rearrangement joins TRBV10-2 to TRBJ2-1, with a possible D match to TRBD2 (5 bases). The DNA end is a closer match to TRBJ2-7, so the J assignment may be wrong. The clonotype comes from a female donor with lung adenocarcinoma. The CD4 and CD8 labels of this study may be unreliable. The source material was CD8+ T cells from the center of a lung tumor. The CDR3 region has the DNA TGCGCCAGCAGTACGGGGTACGAGCAGTACTTC. Protein: CASSTGYEQYF.